This is a list of T cell receptor beta chains from one sample in a study of CD8 T cells in Susac syndrome. In TCRdb, the immunoSEQ multiplex PCR reads were re-called with MiXCR into one record per CDR3 protein. The sample lists some 200,000 distinct CDR3 sequences, nearly 97% occurring once. Sample: CD4+ T cells from PBMCs. The receptors derive from a human donor with Susac syndrome. The CDR3 runs from the conserved cysteine through the conserved F or W. The D gene is left open where the match is weak. For some rows the clone size is stated as once, few or many, or as a class when expanded; others skip it.

j_call | v_call | d_call | clone_size | cdr3_nt | cdr3_aa
TRBJ2-1 | TRBV7-3 | TRBD2 | once | TGTGCCAGCGGGTCATTTACGGTAGCGGGGGGGCGGGATGAGCAGTTCTTC | CASGSFTVAGGRDEQFF
TRBJ2-3 | TRBV6-6 | - | - | TGTGCCATATCCACGACAGATACGCAGTATTTT | CAISTTDTQYF
TRBJ2-6 | TRBV25-1 | - | once | TGTGCCAGCAGTGTTCAGGGGGCCAACGTCCTGACTTTC | CASSVQGANVLTF
TRBJ2-3 | TRBV9 | - | - | TGTGCCAGCAGCGTTAGCGGAATCACAGATACGCAGTATTTT | CASSVSGITDTQYF
TRBJ2-1 | TRBV29-1 | - | - | TGCAGCATCCTCTTAACCGGCGCCTACAATGAGCAGTTCTTC | CSILLTGAYNEQFF
TRBJ1-4 | TRBV28 | - | - | TGTGCCAGCCAAGCAGGAAGGGAAAAACTGTTTTTT | CASQAGREKLFF
TRBJ2-1 | TRBV27 | TRBD1 | - | TGTGCCAGCAGCCAGACAGGGGGTATCCCCAATGAGCAGTTCTTC | CASSQTGGIPNEQFF
TRBJ1-1 | TRBV20-1 | - | - | TGCAGTGCTAGAGAGAGAGGGGATAAGACTGAAGCTTTCTTT | CSARERGDKTEAFF
TRBJ2-1 | TRBV20-1 | TRBD2 | - | TGCAGTGCTAGAGCGAGCGGGGGCTCCTACAATGAGCAGTTCTTC | CSARASGGSYNEQFF
TRBJ2-5 | TRBV5-1 | TRBD1 | - | TGCGCCAGCAGCCCAGGACAGGGTCTGGGTGGGACCCAGTACTTC | CASSPGQGLGGTQYF
TRBJ2-5 | TRBV21-1 | - | - | TGTGCCAGCAGCAAAGAAGCAACAGAGACCCAGTACTTC | CASSKEATETQYF
TRBJ2-5 | TRBV7-9 | TRBD1 | - | TGTGCCAGCAGCTTGGGGACAGGGACGGAGACCCAGTACTTC | CASSLGTGTETQYF
TRBJ2-3 | TRBV5-4 | - | - | TGTGCCAGCAGCCCGACGACCGGAGATACGCAGTATTTT | CASSPTTGDTQYF
TRBJ2-7 | TRBV3-1 | - | - | TGTGCCAGCAGCCACGACGTAGCCTACGAGCAGTACTTC | CASSHDVAYEQYF
TRBJ2-1 | TRBV29-1 | TRBD1 | - | TGCAGCGGGAGGGGGGACAGGGAGACCCATGAGCAGTTCTTC | CSGRGDRETHEQFF
TRBJ1-2 | TRBV28 | - | - | TGTGCCAGCAGTTTACCAGCAGGGCCCCTATCTGAAGGCTACACCTTC | CASSLPAGPLSEGYTF
TRBJ2-5 | TRBV3-1 | TRBD2 | once | TGTGCCAGCAGGCGGACTAGCGGAAAAGAGACCCAGTACTTC | CASRRTSGKETQYF
TRBJ2-1 | TRBV20-1 | - | - | TGCAGTGCTACCCCGGCCATGCCCCACTACAATGAGCAGTTCTTC | CSATPAMPHYNEQFF
TRBJ2-1 | TRBV5-1 | TRBD1 | once | TGCGCCAGCAGCTTGGCGCAGGGGGCCTACAATGAGCAGTTCTTC | CASSLAQGAYNEQFF
TRBJ2-7 | TRBV20-1 | - | - | TGCAGTGCTCCCCAGTTGTACGAGCAGTACTTC | CSAPQLYEQYF
TRBJ2-3 | TRBV10-3 | - | - | TGTGCCATCAGTACCATCACAGATACGCAGTATTTT | CAISTITDTQYF
TRBJ1-5 | TRBV20-1 | TRBD1 | - | TGCAGTGCTACGGGACAGTCCAATCAGCCCCAGCATTTT | CSATGQSNQPQHF
TRBJ2-5 | TRBV2 | TRBD1 | once | TGTGCCAGCAGCGCCGACAGGGGTAGGGAGACCCAGTACTTC | CASSADRGRETQYF
TRBJ2-3 | TRBV2 | TRBD1 | - | TGTGCCAGCAGCCTACCGGACAGGACCACAGATACGCAGTATTTT | CASSLPDRTTDTQYF
TRBJ2-5 | TRBV6-5 | - | - | TGTGCCAGCAGTTCTCGCGCCCTCCCGGGACACCTGTACCAAGAGACCCAGTACTTC | CASSSRALPGHLYQETQYF
TRBJ2-5 | TRBV6-6 | TRBD2 | - | TGTGCCAGCATGAAAGCGGGGGGCAGGCGAGAGACCCAGTACTTC | CASMKAGGRRETQYF
TRBJ1-6 | TRBV4-1 | TRBD1 | - | TGCGCCAGCAGCCAACCCTCCGGGACAGGGTATTCACCCCTCCACTTT | CASSQPSGTGYSPLHF
TRBJ1-5 | TRBV2 | - | once | TGTGCCAGCAGTGAATTAGTCAGCTTCAATCAGCCCCAGCATTTT | CASSELVSFNQPQHF
TRBJ2-1 | TRBV7-2 | TRBD2 | - | TGTGCCAGCAGCGTAGCGGGGGGCTCTTACAATGAGCAGTTCTTC | CASSVAGGSYNEQFF
TRBJ2-2 | TRBV6-4 | TRBD2 | - | TGTGCCAGCAGTTCAGAAGGACTAGCGAACACCGGGGAGCTGTTTTTT | CASSSEGLANTGELFF
TRBJ1-1 | TRBV12-3/TRBV12-4 | - | - | TGTGCCAGCAGTTTATCGGGGGGGTTGAACACTGAAGCTTTCTTT | CASSLSGGLNTEAFF
TRBJ1-1 | TRBV3-1 | - | - | TGTGCCAGCAGCCAAGTATTGAACACTGAAGCTTTCTTT | CASSQVLNTEAFF
TRBJ2-6 | TRBV18 | - | - | TGTGCCAGCTCACCACCGTTAAGGAACTCTGGGGCCAACGTCCTGACTTTC | CASSPPLRNSGANVLTF
TRBJ2-2 | TRBV29-1 | TRBD1 | - | TGCAGCGTCCCCGCAGGACAGGGGACGAACACCGGGGAGCTGTTTTTT | CSVPAGQGTNTGELFF
TRBJ2-5 | TRBV6-5 | - | - | TGTGCCAGCAGTCGGGGAACCCGGGGGAGGGAGACCCAGTACTTC | CASSRGTRGRETQYF
TRBJ1-1 | TRBV30 | - | - | TGTGCCTGCCTCAGGGGGAACACTGAAGCTTTCTTT | CACLRGNTEAFF
TRBJ2-5 | TRBV6-6 | TRBD1 | - | TGTGCCAGCAGTCCTACAGGGGTGTCAAACGGGGAGACCCAGTACTTC | CASSPTGVSNGETQYF
TRBJ2-7 | TRBV20-1 | TRBD2 | once | TGCAGTGCCGGGACTAGCGGGGCCTACGAGCAGTACTTC | CSAGTSGAYEQYF
TRBJ2-1 | TRBV24-1 | - | - | TGTGCCACCAGTGATTTGAGGGAGCAGTTCTTC | CATSDLREQFF
TRBJ2-4 | TRBV28 | - | - | TGTGCCAGCAGTTTTTTCGCGGGCAACATTCAGTACTTC | CASSFFAGNIQYF
TRBJ2-4 | TRBV20-1 | - | - | TGCAGTGCCCCCGACAGGGCCAAAAACATTCAGTACTTC | CSAPDRAKNIQYF
TRBJ2-3 | TRBV14 | - | - | TGTGCCAGCAGCCAAGACTTGGGACCACGGGGTACGCAGTATTTT | CASSQDLGPRGTQYF
TRBJ1-5 | TRBV30 | - | - | TGTGCCTGGAGTGTAGACAACCAGCCCCAGCATTTT | CAWSVDNQPQHF
TRBJ2-5 | TRBV5-1 | - | - | TGCGCCAGCAGCTTGAGGACTACCCAAGAGACCCAGTACTTC | CASSLRTTQETQYF
TRBJ1-2 | TRBV7-8 | - | - | TGTGCCAGCAGCTTAGGAACCTCCAGGGTCGGAGGCTACACCTTC | CASSLGTSRVGGYTF